This section outlines one T cell receptor beta chain sequence together with its context. Its antigen is not known. These data are taken from a study of early T cells in non-severe SARS-CoV-2 infection. Study details: Sequencing was performed on bulk RNA from unsorted whole blood, leaving chains unpaired.

Unique molecular identifiers were added to individual cDNA molecules. MiXCR, applied by TCRdb to the 5' RACE reads, yields one record per CDR3 protein. The table has about 27,000 distinct CDR3 sequences, roughly 5.4% seen once. Findings of the study overall: Matches to VDJdb favored anti-spike CD8 responses and missed private and CD4 specificities.

Looked up from germline, CDR1 is SGHRS and CDR2 is YFSETQ. The CDR3 is made up of 15 amino acids. V shed 4 bases, J shed 7 bases, and the junction held 13 bases outside the gene matches. The chain uses TRBV5-1 and TRBJ2-5; 7 bases align to TRBD2. Specimen: whole blood. This sequence originates from an adult who was a healthcare worker with PCR-confirmed SARS-CoV-2 infection or an uninfected control (not recorded which). CDR3 nucleotides: TGCGCCAGCAGCAATGGGATCTCCCGCGGGGGGACCCAGTACTTC. Translation gives CASSNGISRGGTQYF.